These 25 T cell receptor beta chains came from one sample sequenced in a study of T cell repertoires in cytomegalovirus infection. No cognate antigen is known for these TCRs. From the reads, TCRdb called clonotypes with MiXCR, one entry per CDR3 protein. The sample holds some 500,000 distinct CDR3 sequences, almost 40% seen once. Sequences were derived from cultured PBMCs, sampled from culture after CMV antigen stimulation. These receptors originate from a human donor in good health (CMV status not recorded). Some clones in this sample may be carry-over from other donors' samples.

CDR3 bases: TGCAGTGCTGGGGGCCGGGGGAGCGCAGATACGCAGTATTTT. Its protein is CSAGGRGSADTQYF. The chain is built from TRBV20-1 and TRBJ2-3; perhaps D is TRBD1 or TRBD2 (6 bases each). The CDR3 covers 14 residues. V was cut by 5 bases and J by 4 bases, with 16 bases left in between. CDR1 and CDR2 from the germline V gene are DFQATT and SNEGSKA (reference sequence).

The chain joins TRBV7-9 to TRBJ2-3; D possibly corresponds to TRBD2 (6 bases). V was pared by 5 bases and J by 1 base, with 13 bases between. CDR1 is SEHNR and CDR2 is FQNEAQ in the germline V gene (reference sequence). The CDR3 covers 15 residues. In nucleotides, the CDR3 is TGTGCCAGCAGCCCGATGGGGGGTGGCACAGATACGCAGTATTTT. It specifies CASSPMGGGTDTQYF.

This clonotype was observed a handful of times. At one boundary the junction diverges from the germline segment, which might be a read error. This chain connects TRBV5-3 to TRBJ2-7, with D unresolved. TRBV5-3 is an ORF for which the function is uncertain. The CDR3 extends over 12 amino acids. CDR3 sequence reads: CASNRPGGRANF. Here the CDR3 DNA reads TGTGCCAGCAACCGCCCCGGTGGAAGGGCTAACTTC.

As DNA, the CDR3 is TGTGCCAGCACCGCAGGGCCGGGTAGGACTGAAGCTTTCTTT. Translating it yields CASTAGPGRTEAFF. This chain joins TRBV6-1 and TRBJ1-1; tentatively, D is TRBD1 (5 bases). Germline loops: CDR1 MNHNS, CDR2 SASEGT. The CDR3 is made up of 14 amino acids. V was trimmed by 7 bases and J by 5 bases, leaving 17 bases between them.

A few counts support this clonotype. The chain uses TRBV19 and TRBJ1-5; possibly TRBD1 for D (6 bases). V dropped 3 bases and J dropped 0 bases, with 9 bases sitting between them. Germline CDR1 is LNHDA and CDR2 is SQIVND (reference sequence). This CDR3 is built from 15 residues. For the CDR3, the DNA is TGTGCCAGTAGTATCGGAGGGGGTAGCAATCAGCCCCAGCATTTT. It is translated as CASSIGGGSNQPQHF.

The sample holds a few counts of this clonotype. The chain has TRBV12-3 or TRBV12-4 and TRBJ1-3; TRBD1 is a possible D gene (5 bases). The CDR3 runs 16 residues. V dropped 6 bases and J dropped 2 bases, with 17 bases sitting between them. The DNA for the CDR3 is TGTGCCAGCAGCCCTACCCGCCGACAGCCTGGAAACACCATATATTTT. Translation gives CASSPTRRQPGNTIYF.

This sequence joins TRBV12-3 or TRBV12-4 and TRBJ2-6; D is unresolved. The V and J ends lost 7 bases and 0 bases respectively, with 16 bases between them. CDR3 length: 17 amino acids. This CDR3 reads CASMERQSRSGANVLTF. The CDR3 DNA reads as TGTGCCAGCATGGAGAGGCAGAGCCGCTCTGGGGCCAACGTCCTGACTTTC.

This clonotype was counted a few times. The chain carries TRBV7-9 and TRBJ2-3, with 7 bases lining up with TRBD2. CDR3 length equals 14 residues. With V trimmed by 6 bases and J by 4 bases, 7 bases remained unmatched. The germline V gene has CDR1 SEHNR and CDR2 FQNEAQ (reference sequence). The CDR3 loop is CASSLGLGADTQYF. The CDR3 DNA sequence: TGTGCCAGCAGTCTCGGACTAGGCGCAGATACGCAGTATTTT.

This clonotype was found a few times. This chain connects TRBV5-6 to TRBJ2-3; possible D gene TRBD1, 6 bases. V was clipped by 1 base and J by 2 bases, with 11 bases between them. The CDR3 contains 15 residues. Per germline, CDR1 SGHDT and CDR2 YYEEEE. The CDR3 is CASSLRQAYTDTQYF. DNA of the CDR3: TGTGCCAGCAGCTTGAGACAGGCCTACACAGATACGCAGTATTTT.

This rearrangement joins TRBV7-3 to TRBJ1-2; D remains unclear. V lost 1 base, J lost 6 bases, and 9 bases lay in between. This CDR3 contains 13 residues. Germline CDR1 SGHTA, CDR2 FQGTGA. For the CDR3, the DNA is TGTGCCAGCAGCTTAAGTATATTGGATGGCTACACCTTC. Translation gives CASSLSILDGYTF.

This clonotype was found many times. The rearrangement uses TRBV19 and TRBJ2-1; tentatively, D is TRBD1 or TRBD2 (6 bases each). The CDR3 extends over 15 amino acids. Germline-derived CDR1 and CDR2 are LNHDA and SQIVND (reference sequence). The V end was cut by 3 bases, the J end by 6 bases, with 15 bases between. Here the CDR3 reads CASSIGTSGANEQFF. CDR3 DNA: TGTGCCAGTAGTATTGGCACATCGGGGGCCAATGAGCAGTTCTTC.

This clonotype was counted a few times. V gene TRBV7-2 combines with J gene TRBJ1-2; tentative D call: TRBD1 (6 bases). Germline CDR1 is SGHTA and CDR2 is FQGNSA. Deletions cut 3 bases from V and 0 bases from J, with 8 bases between. CDR3 length equals 14 residues. CDR3 amino acids: CASSFGQTNYGYTF. DNA for the CDR3: TGTGCCAGCAGCTTTGGACAGACTAACTATGGCTACACCTTC. Drawing the rest from reference TRBV7-2 and TRBJ1-2, the complete variable domain is GAGVSQSPSNKVTEKGKDVELRCDPISGHTALYWYRQSLGQGLEFLIYFQGNSAPDKSGLPSDRFSAERTGGSVSTLTIQRTQQEDSAVYLCASSFGQTNYGYTFGSGTRLTVV.

The chain has TRBV2 and TRBJ2-5; TRBD1 aligns across 9 bases. The V gene end was trimmed by 4 bases and the J gene end by 5 bases; junction bases not matched to a gene: 14. Germline V gives CDR1 SNHLY, CDR2 FYNNEI. The length of the CDR3 is 17 residues. The CDR3 DNA follows: TGTGCCAGCAGTGGTAGTGGGACAGGGCCCTTTGGGGAGACCCAGTACTTC. Protein product: CASSGSGTGPFGETQYF.

This chain uses TRBV20-1 with TRBJ1-1; 11 bases map to TRBD1. CDR3 length equals 16 residues. Looked up from germline, CDR1 is DFQATT and CDR2 is SNEGSKA (reference sequence). The V gene end was trimmed by 0 bases and the J gene end by 3 bases; junction bases not matched to a gene: 6. CDR3 amino acids: CSAREVVGQGDTEAFF. In DNA, the CDR3 is TGCAGTGCTAGAGAGGTGGTGGGACAGGGGGACACTGAAGCTTTCTTT.

This clonotype was seen ten or more times. The chain links TRBV7-2 to TRBJ2-3; 9 nucleotides match TRBD2. The junction had 3 bases not matched to a gene; V was cut back by 1 base and J by 4 bases. The CDR3 loop spans 15 amino acids. The V gene's germline CDR1 is SGHTA and CDR2 FQGNSA. The DNA for the CDR3 is TGTGCCAGCAGCTTAGGACTAGCGGACCCAGATACGCAGTATTTT. Protein: CASSLGLADPDTQYF.

This clonotype was detected only a few times. This chain joins TRBV19 and TRBJ2-7, with D possibly being TRBD1 (6 bases). CDR1 LNHDA and CDR2 SQIVND come from the germline V gene (reference sequence). The CDR3 is 13 residues long. Trimming removed 1 base from V and 6 bases from J, with 10 bases in between. For the CDR3, the DNA is TGTGCCAGTAGTATAGCCCAGGGGATCGAGCAGTACTTC. This encodes CASSIAQGIEQYF.

The chain links TRBV19 to TRBJ2-2; D unclear. Trimming removed 9 bases at V and 1 base at J, with 12 bases between. The germline CDR1 and CDR2 sequences are LNHDA and SQIVND (reference sequence). CDR3 length: 14 amino acids. The CDR3 loop reads CASCGWGNTGELFF. The CDR3 DNA reads TGTGCCAGCTGCGGATGGGGGAACACCGGGGAGCTGTTTTTT.

This CDR3 reads CASSPTSGGEEETQYF. Here the CDR3 DNA reads TGTGCCAGCAGCCCCACTAGCGGGGGGGAAGAGGAGACCCAGTACTTC. The genes are TRBV12-3 or TRBV12-4 and TRBJ2-5; 13 bases map to TRBD2. The CDR3 length is 16 residues. With V trimmed by 6 bases and J by 5 bases, 9 bases remained unmatched.

The V and J genes are TRBV6-5 and TRBJ2-7, with TRBD2 as a possible D gene (6 bases). The length of the CDR3 is 15 residues. Germline-derived CDR1 and CDR2 are MNHEY and SVGAGI. Trimming took 0 bases from V and 6 from J, leaving 15 bases between them. This chain's CDR3 is CASSYSSGPSSEQYF. CDR3 nucleotide sequence: TGTGCCAGCAGTTACTCTAGCGGCCCTAGCAGCGAGCAGTACTTC.

The table lists this clonotype with a few counts. This chain joins TRBV19 and TRBJ2-1; a weak D match, TRBD2 (5 bases). Trimming left V 0 bases short and J 7 bases short, with 13 bases between. The CDR3 extends over 15 amino acids. Germline CDR1 LNHDA, CDR2 SQIVND (reference sequence). As DNA, the CDR3 is TGTGCCAGTAGTATAGATCTTGGGAGTTGGAATGAGCAGTTCTTC. This sequence encodes CASSIDLGSWNEQFF.

This clonotype showed up many times. The CDR3 sequence: CASSLGGTTGSEKLFF. CDR3 DNA sequence: TGTGCCAGCAGCTTAGGTGGTACTACTGGTTCTGAAAAACTGTTTTTT. The genes are TRBV7-8 and TRBJ1-4; D unclear. V dropped 1 base and J dropped 7 bases, with 16 bases sitting between them. Germline V lookup: CDR1 SGHVS, CDR2 FQNEAQ. This CDR3 contains 16 residues.

This rearrangement joins TRBV12-3 or TRBV12-4 to TRBJ2-7; D unresolved. V lost 6 bases, J lost 2 bases, and 17 bases lay in between. The CDR3 runs to 15 residues. This chain's CDR3 is CASSRDITTPYEQYF. In DNA form, the CDR3 reads TGTGCCAGCAGCCGTGACATAACAACCCCCTACGAGCAGTACTTC.

The chain uses TRBV7-8 and TRBJ1-1, with a possible D match to TRBD1 (6 bases). Germline V gives CDR1 SGHVS, CDR2 FQNEAQ. The V gene lost 5 bases and the J gene lost 5 bases, with 12 bases spanning the gap. This CDR3 region has 13 residues. The CDR3 loop reads CASSPGHQTEAFF. The CDR3 nucleotides are TGTGCCAGCAGCCCGGGACACCAAACTGAAGCTTTCTTT.

J is TRBJ1-5 and V is TRBV7-2; D is uncertain. V lost 1 base to trimming and J lost 0 bases, with 7 bases between them. The CDR3 length is 15 residues. Germline CDR1 and CDR2: SGHTA and FQGNSA. Here the CDR3 DNA reads TGTGCCAGCAGCTTAGGATCACTTAGCAATCAGCCCCAGCATTTT. It is translated as CASSLGSLSNQPQHF.

This clonotype was seen at least ten times. The genes are TRBV7-2 and TRBJ2-5; 12 bases map to TRBD2. Germline trimming cut 6 bases from V and 5 bases from J; bases unmatched to any gene: 4. Germline CDR1 reads SGHTA; CDR2 reads FQGNSA. The CDR3 contains 14 residues. The CDR3 DNA reads TGTGCCAGCAGTTCGACTAGCGGGGGTGAGACCCAGTACTTC. Its protein product is CASSSTSGGETQYF.